The 29 T cell receptor beta chains reported below all come from one sample, sequenced in a study of blood T cell repertoires in COVID-19. TCRdb's copy holds only in-frame clones and misses some; the assay was immunoSEQ multiplex PCR. Found here are over 90,000 clones, more than 75% of them singletons; the top ten hold around 7.3%. Material: peripheral blood. The origin of the receptors is a man aged 50-60 years with active or convalescent COVID-19.

The chain carries TRBV4-3 and TRBJ1-2; TRBD1 aligns across 8 bases. CDR1 and CDR2 from the germline V gene are LGHNA and YSLEER. Germline trimming cut 4 bases from V and 5 bases from J; bases unmatched to any gene: 3. This CDR3 has 13 amino acids. The CDR3 region has the DNA TGCGCCAGCAGCCTACAGGGGGGATATGGCTACACCTTC. The encoded protein is CASSLQGGYGYTF.

The genes are TRBV7-9 and TRBJ1-4; D not certain. The CDR3 covers 12 residues. Germline CDR1 reads SEHNR; CDR2 reads FQNEAQ (reference sequence). V lost 4 bases and J lost 13, with 13 bases in between. DNA of the CDR3: TGTGCCAGCAGCTCGACTGGCCGCGGACTGTTTTTT. As protein: CASSSTGRGLFF. Based on the CDR3 plus reference TRBV7-9 and TRBJ1-4, the full variable domain is DTGVSQNPRHKITKRGQNVTFRCDPISEHNRLYWYRQTLGQGPEFLTYFQNEAQLEKSRLLSDRFSAERPKGSFSTLEIQRTEQGDSAMYLCASSSTGRGLFFGSGTQLSVL.

The chain employs TRBV5-1 and TRBJ1-1, with D maybe TRBD1 (6 bases). The germline gives CDR1 SGHRS, CDR2 YFSETQ. The CDR3 is 14 amino acids. Trimming cost V 1 base and J 4 bases, with 11 bases left between them. The CDR3 is CASSLTGSGTEAFF. In DNA, the CDR3 is TGCGCCAGCAGCTTGACAGGGAGCGGCACTGAAGCTTTCTTT. The entire variable domain, with the rest obtained from reference TRBV5-1 and TRBJ1-1, is as follows: KAGVTQTPRYLIKTRGQQVTLSCSPISGHRSVSWYQQTPGQGLQFLFEYFSETQRNKGNFPGRFSGRQFSNSRSEMNVSTLELGDSALYLCASSLTGSGTEAFFGQGTRLTVV.

The chain combines TRBV5-6 with TRBJ2-2; TRBD1 matches 8 bases. The CDR3 contains 15 residues. J gave up 1 base and V 4 bases, and 3 bases lay outside the gene matches. CDR1 is SGHDT, CDR2 YYEEEE, per germline. CDR3 sequence reads: CASSRQGMNTGELFF. CDR3 DNA sequence: TGTGCCAGCAGCAGACAGGGGATGAACACCGGGGAGCTGTTTTTT.

In the case of this clone: Other DNA sequences from this sample encode an identical CDR3 as well. The V call is TRBV7-2, the J call TRBJ2-3; the D is unclear. CDR1 is SGHTA and CDR2 is FQGNSA in the germline V gene. V was trimmed by 2 bases and J by 0 bases, leaving 6 bases between them. This CDR3 region has 14 residues. The CDR3 DNA reads as TGTGCCAGCAGCTTATCCTCTAGCACAGATACGCAGTATTTT. Its protein product is CASSLSSSTDTQYF.

V usage is TRBV5-1 and J usage is TRBJ1-1, with unresolved D. Germline V CDR1 and CDR2: SGHRS, YFSETQ. The CDR3 totals 14 residues. V lost 4 bases and J lost 1, with 11 bases in between. CDR3 protein: CASSPTFPNTEAFF. CDR3 coding DNA: TGCGCCAGCAGCCCGACATTCCCGAACACTGAAGCTTTCTTT.

The rearrangement links TRBV11-3 to TRBJ2-3; TRBD2 aligns across 9 bases. Trimming cost V 1 base and J 0 bases; bases outside gene matches: 5. Germline V CDR1 and CDR2: SGHNT, YENEEA. The CDR3 loop spans 17 amino acids. DNA of the CDR3: TGTGCCAGCAGCTTAGGGGGTGCGGGGGGGAGCACAGATACGCAGTATTTT. It yields the protein CASSLGGAGGSTDTQYF.

V usage is TRBV7-5 and J usage is TRBJ1-4. TRBV7-5 is a pseudogene segment. The CDR3 has 14 residues. CDR3 DNA: TGTGTCAGAGGGTACAGGAGGGCTGGTGAAAAACTGTTTTTT. Translation: CVRGYRRAGEKLFF.

The CDR3 DNA is TGTGCCAGCTCACCTTTTACAGGGGTCACCGGGGAGCTGTTTTTT. Residues: CASSPFTGVTGELFF. The chain combines TRBV18 with TRBJ2-2, with 7 positions matching TRBD1. V was clipped by 3 bases and J by 4 bases; unmatched bases: 5. The CDR3 has 15 amino acids. Germline V lookup: CDR1 KGHSH, CDR2 LQKENI. The variable domain in full, with the rest retrieved from reference TRBV18 and TRBJ2-2, is NAGVMQNPRHLVRRRGQEARLRCSPMKGHSHVYWYRQLPEEGLKFMVYLQKENIIDESGMPKERFSAEFPKEGPSILRIQQVVRGDSAAYFCASSPFTGVTGELFFGEGSRLTVL.

Worth noting for this clone: The same CDR3 is also encoded by other DNA sequences in this sample. The chain is built from TRBV6-2 or TRBV6-3 and TRBJ1-2; 8 bases map to TRBD1. The CDR3 is made up of 13 amino acids. Germline lookup yields CDR1 MNHEY and CDR2 SVGEGT. J lost 6 bases, V lost 6 bases, and 6 bases had no gene match. This CDR3 reads CASSLGQGNGYTF. CDR3 nucleotides: TGTGCCAGCAGCCTTGGACAGGGTAATGGCTACACCTTC.

The chain links TRBV3-1 (or the pseudogene TRBV3-2) to TRBJ1-1; 9 bases fit TRBD1. Germline lookup yields CDR1 LGHDT and CDR2 YNNKEL (reference sequence). V was clipped by 4 bases and J by 4 bases; unmatched bases: 4. The CDR3 sequence is 14 residues long. CDR3 sequence: CASSRMTGGTEAFF. CDR3 in DNA: TGTGCCAGCAGCCGTATGACAGGGGGCACTGAAGCTTTCTTT.

J is TRBJ1-1 and V is TRBV18; D may be TRBD1 (5 bases). The CDR3 contains 16 residues. Trimming stripped 0 bases from V and 3 bases from J, with 14 bases between. Germline V gene data show CDR1 as KGHSH and CDR2 as LQKENI. The CDR3 spells CASSPPGAPGHTEAFF. CDR3 DNA sequence: TGTGCCAGCTCACCACCAGGGGCCCCTGGGCACACTGAAGCTTTCTTT.

The gene calls are TRBV19 and TRBJ2-1; 8 bases match TRBD1. This CDR3 region has 16 residues. The germline V gene has CDR1 LNHDA and CDR2 SQIVND (reference sequence). With 5 bases clipped from V and 0 bases from J, the junction kept 6 bases outside the gene matches. The CDR3 reads CASSLGTGLSYNEQFF. For the CDR3, the DNA is TGTGCCAGTAGTCTCGGGACAGGACTCTCCTACAATGAGCAGTTCTTC.

In this sample, this clone turned up once. The chain recombines TRBV19 with TRBJ1-6; possible D gene TRBD1, 6 bases. Germline V gene data show CDR1 as LNHDA and CDR2 as SQIVND (reference sequence). The CDR3 spans 15 residues. Between the trimmed V and J ends, which lost 7 bases and 7 bases, there was a span of 17 bases. The CDR3 spells CASTPLGGGNSPLHF. In nucleotides, the CDR3 is TGTGCCAGTACCCCGCTAGGGGGTGGGAATTCACCCCTCCACTTT.

V gene TRBV2 combines with J gene TRBJ2-5; maybe TRBD1 (5 bases). V was trimmed by 6 bases and J by 2 bases, leaving 10 bases between them. Germline-derived CDR1 and CDR2 are SNHLY and FYNNEI. This CDR3 is 13 amino acids long. Here the CDR3 reads CASSLNRQETQYF. Here the CDR3 DNA reads TGTGCCAGCAGCTTAAACAGGCAAGAGACCCAGTACTTC.

In this sample, this clone turned up a few times. The J gene is TRBJ2-7, the V gene TRBV2; the match to TRBD1 covers 7 bases. V shed 2 bases and J 3 bases; nucleotides not matched to a gene: 4. Germline assignment: CDR1 SNHLY and CDR2 FYNNEI. The CDR3 runs to 14 residues. Here the CDR3 DNA reads TGTGCCAGCAGTGAAAGGAGACAGGGCTACGAGCAGTACTTC. Its protein is CASSERRQGYEQYF. Full variable domain (rest looked up from reference TRBV2 and TRBJ2-7): EPEVTQTPSHQVTQMGQEVILRCVPISNHLYFYWYRQILGQKVEFLVSFYNNEISEKSEIFDDQFSVERPDGSNFTLKIRSTKLEDSAMYFCASSERRQGYEQYFGPGTRLTVT.

The rearrangement uses TRBV24-1 and TRBJ2-4; TRBD1 might be the D (6 bases). Trimming took off 4 bases at V and 3 bases at J, with 9 bases between the two ends. Germline CDR1 is KGHDR and CDR2 is SFDVKD. The length of the CDR3 is 14 residues. CDR3 sequence (DNA): TGTGCCACCAGTGACAGGACAGACAAAAACATTCAGTACTTC. Translation: CATSDRTDKNIQYF.

The rearrangement links TRBV9 to TRBJ2-3; the match to TRBD2 covers 7 bases. The germline V gene encodes CDR1 SGDLS and CDR2 YYNGEE. The V segment lost 0 bases and the J segment 0 bases; nucleotides outside the gene matches: 10. The CDR3 spans 18 residues. DNA for the CDR3: TGTGCCAGCAGCGTAGCTCCGCGACTAGCCGGAAGCACAGATACGCAGTATTTT. Its translation: CASSVAPRLAGSTDTQYF.

This clone has a count of ten or more. V is TRBV2 and J is TRBJ2-5; the match to TRBD2 covers 7 bases. The length of the CDR3 is 13 residues. Trimming took 8 bases from V and 2 from J; bases not matched to a gene: 5. Germline V gene data show CDR1 as SNHLY and CDR2 as FYNNEI. The CDR3 protein is CASSLGLQETQYF. In DNA form, the CDR3 reads TGTGCCAGCTCCCTGGGACTACAAGAGACCCAGTACTTC.

The chain joins TRBV19 to TRBJ2-6, with 7 bases aligning to TRBD2. This CDR3 has 16 residues. CDR1 is LNHDA and CDR2 is SQIVND in the germline V gene (reference sequence). J gave up 9 bases and V 0 bases, and 8 bases lay outside the gene matches. The CDR3 bases are TGTGCCAGTAGTATAGATAGCGGGCCTACGGGCAACGTCCTGACTTTC. Translating it yields CASSIDSGPTGNVLTF.

This sequence joins TRBV7-2 and TRBJ2-6, with a tentative D call TRBD1 (6 bases). The CDR3 extends over 15 amino acids. Germline V CDR1 and CDR2: SGHTA, FQGNSA. Trimming shortened V by 4 bases and J by 4 bases, and 11 bases separated the two germline ends. The CDR3 DNA reads TGTGCCAGCAGCTCGGGACAATCCGGGGCCAACGTCCTGACTTTC. It codes for CASSSGQSGANVLTF.

The chain couples TRBV5-1 to TRBJ1-4; 8 nucleotides match TRBD1. Unmatched junction bases numbered 8, after V lost 7 bases and J lost 3 bases. This CDR3 comprises 15 residues. Looked up from germline, CDR1 is SGHRS and CDR2 is YFSETQ. CDR3 nucleotides: TGCGCCAGCCGACAATCGGACAGGGCTAATGAAAAACTGTTTTTT. This gives the protein CASRQSDRANEKLFF.

The rearrangement joins TRBV2 to TRBJ2-2; TRBD1 aligns across 9 bases. The V segment lost 11 bases and the J segment 7 bases; nucleotides outside the gene matches: 5. Germline V CDR1 and CDR2: SNHLY, FYNNEI. This CDR3 comprises 12 residues. CDR3 residues: CACQTGGGELFF. The CDR3 DNA reads TGTGCCTGCCAGACAGGGGGCGGGGAGCTGTTTTTT.

In its sample, this clone was seen a few times. The chain links TRBV5-1 to TRBJ2-2, with D hard to call. Germline V CDR1 and CDR2: SGHRS, YFSETQ. V was trimmed by 1 base and J by 3 bases, leaving 10 bases between them. CDR3 length: 15 amino acids. The CDR3 protein is CASSLNLGDTGELFF. The CDR3 DNA reads as TGCGCCAGCAGCTTGAATTTAGGAGACACCGGGGAGCTGTTTTTT.

The CDR3 region is CSGRDTNYGYTF. CDR3 nucleotides: TGCAGCGGCAGGGACACTAACTATGGCTACACCTTC. The V call is TRBV29-1, the J call TRBJ1-2, with D maybe TRBD1 (6 bases). CDR1 is SQVTM, CDR2 ANQGSEA, per germline. V lost 7 bases and J lost 0, with 9 bases in between. The CDR3 sequence is 12 residues long.

This chain uses TRBV4-1 with TRBJ2-1; 10 bases line up with TRBD2. CDR1 is MGHRA, CDR2 YSYEKL, per germline. The J segment lost 7 bases and the V segment lost 1 base, leaving 10 bases of the junction unmatched. The CDR3 spans 17 residues. This CDR3 is CASSQGAERGGQNEQFF. The CDR3 DNA is TGCGCCAGCAGCCAAGGGGCAGAGCGGGGGGGCCAGAATGAGCAGTTCTTC.

The chain joins TRBV9 to TRBJ1-2; the D gene is possibly TRBD1 (6 bases). Germline V gene lookup returns CDR1 SGDLS and CDR2 YYNGEE. This CDR3 spans 13 amino acids. Trimming removed 4 bases from V and 5 bases from J, with 12 bases in between. DNA for the CDR3: TGTGCCAGCAGCAACGAACAGGGTTATGGCTACACCTTC. Protein sequence: CASSNEQGYGYTF.

The CDR3 is CASSAGAAVYTF. CDR3 bases: TGTGCCAGCAGCGCAGGGGCTGCGGTCTACACCTTC. The chain uses TRBV3-1 (or the pseudogene TRBV3-2) and TRBJ1-2, with D maybe TRBD1 (6 bases). Trimming stripped 5 bases from V and 10 bases from J, with 14 bases between. Per the germline V gene, CDR1 is LGHDT and CDR2 is YNNKEL (reference sequence). CDR3 length: 12 amino acids.

The CDR3 loop reads CATPGGAFSGANVLTF. The CDR3, as DNA: TGTGCCACCCCTGGCGGCGCGTTCTCTGGGGCCAACGTCCTGACTTTC. The V and J genes are TRBV10-3 and TRBJ2-6, with D uncertain. Germline V lookup: CDR1 ENHRY, CDR2 SYGVKD. There are 16 residues in the CDR3. V was shortened by 10 bases and J by 0 bases, with 16 bases between the two germline ends.